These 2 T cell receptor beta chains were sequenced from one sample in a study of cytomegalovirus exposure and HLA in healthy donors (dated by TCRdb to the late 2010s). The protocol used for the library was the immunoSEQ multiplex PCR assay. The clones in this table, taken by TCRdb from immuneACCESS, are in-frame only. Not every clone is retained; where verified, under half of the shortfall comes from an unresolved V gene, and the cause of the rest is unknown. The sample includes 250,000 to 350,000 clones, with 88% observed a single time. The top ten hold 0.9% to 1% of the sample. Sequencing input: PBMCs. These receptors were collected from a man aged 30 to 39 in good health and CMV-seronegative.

The CDR3 nucleotides read TGTGCCAGCAGCCCCGGGGGAGGGTATAAGCTGTTTTTT. It translates to CASSPGGGYKLFF. This chain connects TRBV9 to TRBJ2-2; 7 nucleotides agree with TRBD2. J gave up 12 bases and V 4 bases, and 9 bases lay outside the gene matches. Germline V gene data show CDR1 as SGDLS and CDR2 as YYNGEE. The CDR3 is 13 amino acids.

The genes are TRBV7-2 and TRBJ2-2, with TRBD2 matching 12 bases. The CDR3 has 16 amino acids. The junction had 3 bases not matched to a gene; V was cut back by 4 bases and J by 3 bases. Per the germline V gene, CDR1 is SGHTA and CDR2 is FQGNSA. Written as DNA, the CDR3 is TGTGCCAGCAGCTCTAGCGGGGGGGCCTACACCGGGGAGCTGTTTTTT. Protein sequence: CASSSSGGAYTGELFF. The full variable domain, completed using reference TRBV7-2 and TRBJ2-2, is GAGVSQSPSNKVTEKGKDVELRCDPISGHTALYWYRQSLGQGLEFLIYFQGNSAPDKSGLPSDRFSAERTGGSVSTLTIQRTQQEDSAVYLCASSSSGGAYTGELFFGEGSRLTVL.